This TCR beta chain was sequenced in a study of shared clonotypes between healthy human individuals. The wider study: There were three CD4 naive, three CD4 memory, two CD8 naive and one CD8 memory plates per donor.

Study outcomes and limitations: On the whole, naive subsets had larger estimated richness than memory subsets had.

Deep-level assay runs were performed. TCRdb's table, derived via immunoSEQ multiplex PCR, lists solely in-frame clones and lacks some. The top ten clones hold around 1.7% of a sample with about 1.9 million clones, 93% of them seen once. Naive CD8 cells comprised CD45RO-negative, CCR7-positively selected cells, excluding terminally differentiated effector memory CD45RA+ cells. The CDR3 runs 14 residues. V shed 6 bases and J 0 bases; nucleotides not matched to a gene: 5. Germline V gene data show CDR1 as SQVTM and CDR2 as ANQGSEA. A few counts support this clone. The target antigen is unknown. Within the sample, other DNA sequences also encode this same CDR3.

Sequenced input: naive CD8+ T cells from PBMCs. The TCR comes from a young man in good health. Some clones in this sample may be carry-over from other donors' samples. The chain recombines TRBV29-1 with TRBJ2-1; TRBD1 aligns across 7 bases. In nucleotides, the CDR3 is TGCAGCGTCAGCCGGGACAGCTCCTACAATGAGCAGTTCTTC. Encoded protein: CSVSRDSSYNEQFF.